This TCR beta chain emerged from a study of blood T cell repertoires in COVID-19. Study at large: T cells, B-cell-depleted T cells, or PBMCs supplied cDNA or gDNA.

Trimming cost V 4 bases and J 4 bases, with 11 bases left between them. The CDR3 consists of 13 residues. Germline V CDR1 and CDR2: SQVTM, ANQGSEA. Generated by immunoSEQ multiplex PCR, the TCRdb table keeps only in-frame clones and is missing some. The sample shows some 370,000 clones, around 87% of them seen only once. Input material: peripheral blood. The genes are TRBV29-1 and TRBJ2-1; D not resolved. The TCR originated in a man between 18 and 29 years old with active or convalescent COVID-19. The DNA of the CDR3 is TGCAGCGTTGCGGCGGCCAAATACAATGAGCAGTTCTTC. Translation: CSVAAAKYNEQFF.